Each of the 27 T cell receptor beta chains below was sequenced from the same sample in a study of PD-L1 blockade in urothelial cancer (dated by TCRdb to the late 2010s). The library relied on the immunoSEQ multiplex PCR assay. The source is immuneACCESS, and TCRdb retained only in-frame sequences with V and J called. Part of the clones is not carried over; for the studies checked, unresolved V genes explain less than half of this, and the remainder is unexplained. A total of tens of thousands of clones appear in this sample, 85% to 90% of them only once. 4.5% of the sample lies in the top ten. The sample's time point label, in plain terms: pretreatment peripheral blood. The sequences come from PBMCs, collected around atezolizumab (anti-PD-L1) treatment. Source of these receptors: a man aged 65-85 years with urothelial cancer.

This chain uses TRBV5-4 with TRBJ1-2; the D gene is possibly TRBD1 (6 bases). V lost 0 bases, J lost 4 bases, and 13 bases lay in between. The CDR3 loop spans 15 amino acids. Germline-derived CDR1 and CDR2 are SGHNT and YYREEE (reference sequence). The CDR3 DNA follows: TGTGCCAGCAGCTTGGAGGTATTGGGGGCCTATGGCTACACCTTC. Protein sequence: CASSLEVLGAYGYTF.

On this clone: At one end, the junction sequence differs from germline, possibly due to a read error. CDR3 residues: CASSPVEGPSGLHF. Here the CDR3 DNA reads TGTGCCAGCTCACCAGTCGAGGGCCCCTCGGGGTTACACTTC. The chain employs TRBV18 and TRBJ2-7; D may be TRBD2 (5 bases). Germline V gives CDR1 KGHSH, CDR2 LQKENI. This CDR3 comprises 14 residues.

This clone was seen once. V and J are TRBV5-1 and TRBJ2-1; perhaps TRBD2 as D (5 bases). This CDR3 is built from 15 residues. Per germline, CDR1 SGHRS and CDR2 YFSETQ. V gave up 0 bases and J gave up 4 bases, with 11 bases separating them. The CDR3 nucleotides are TGCGCCAGCAGCTTGGAGTGGGAGAAGTACAATGAGCAGTTCTTC. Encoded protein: CASSLEWEKYNEQFF.

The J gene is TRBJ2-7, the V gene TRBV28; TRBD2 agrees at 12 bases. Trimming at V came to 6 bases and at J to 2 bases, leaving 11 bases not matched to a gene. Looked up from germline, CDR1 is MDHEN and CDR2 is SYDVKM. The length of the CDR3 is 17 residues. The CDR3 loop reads CASSPTTWTSGAYEQYF. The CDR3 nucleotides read TGTGCCAGCAGCCCAACCACCTGGACTAGCGGGGCCTACGAGCAGTACTTC.

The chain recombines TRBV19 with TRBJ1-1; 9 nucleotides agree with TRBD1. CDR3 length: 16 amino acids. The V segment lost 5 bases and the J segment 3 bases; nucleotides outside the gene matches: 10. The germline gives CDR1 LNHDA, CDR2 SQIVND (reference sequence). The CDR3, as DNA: TGTGCCAGTAGTTCAAAGGGACAGGGATTTTACACTGAAGCTTTCTTT. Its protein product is CASSSKGQGFYTEAFF. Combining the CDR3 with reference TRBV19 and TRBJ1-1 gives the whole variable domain DGGITQSPKYLFRKEGQNVTLSCEQNLNHDAMYWYRQDPGQGLRLIYYSQIVNDFQKGDIAEGYSVSREKKESFPLTVTSAQKNPTAFYLCASSSKGQGFYTEAFFGQGTRLTVV.

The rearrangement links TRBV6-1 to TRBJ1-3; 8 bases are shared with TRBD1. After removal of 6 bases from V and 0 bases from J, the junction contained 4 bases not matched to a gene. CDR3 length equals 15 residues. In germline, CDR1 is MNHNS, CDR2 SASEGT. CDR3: CASRRDRNSGNTIYF. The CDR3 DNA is TGTGCCAGCAGGCGGGACAGGAACTCTGGAAACACCATATATTTT.

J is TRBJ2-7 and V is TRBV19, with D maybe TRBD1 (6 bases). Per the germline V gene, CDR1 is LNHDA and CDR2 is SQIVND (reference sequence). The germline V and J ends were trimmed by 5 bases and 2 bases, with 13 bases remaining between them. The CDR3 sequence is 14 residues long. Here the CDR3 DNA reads TGTGCCAGTAGTCCAGGGGCAGGGCCCTACGAGCAGTACTTC. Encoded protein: CASSPGAGPYEQYF. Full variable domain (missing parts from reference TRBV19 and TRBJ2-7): DGGITQSPKYLFRKEGQNVTLSCEQNLNHDAMYWYRQDPGQGLRLIYYSQIVNDFQKGDIAEGYSVSREKKESFPLTVTSAQKNPTAFYLCASSPGAGPYEQYFGPGTRLTVT.

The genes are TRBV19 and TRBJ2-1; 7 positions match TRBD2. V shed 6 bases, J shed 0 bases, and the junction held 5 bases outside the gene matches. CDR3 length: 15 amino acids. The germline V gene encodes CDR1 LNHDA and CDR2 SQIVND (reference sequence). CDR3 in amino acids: CASRGGGASYNEQFF. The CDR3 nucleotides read TGTGCCAGTAGGGGCGGGGGAGCCTCCTACAATGAGCAGTTCTTC.

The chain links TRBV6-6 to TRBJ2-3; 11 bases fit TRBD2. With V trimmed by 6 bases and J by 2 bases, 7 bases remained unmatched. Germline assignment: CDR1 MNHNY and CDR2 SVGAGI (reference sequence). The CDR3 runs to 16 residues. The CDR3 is CASSLGGLADTDTQYF. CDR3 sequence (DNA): TGTGCCAGCAGCTTAGGGGGACTAGCGGACACAGATACGCAGTATTTT.

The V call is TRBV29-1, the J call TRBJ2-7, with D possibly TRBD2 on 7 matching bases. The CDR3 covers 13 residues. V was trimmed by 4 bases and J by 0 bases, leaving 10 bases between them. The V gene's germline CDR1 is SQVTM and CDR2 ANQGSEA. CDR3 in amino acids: CSVVRGPSYEQYF. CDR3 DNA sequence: TGCAGCGTTGTGCGGGGGCCCTCCTACGAGCAGTACTTC.

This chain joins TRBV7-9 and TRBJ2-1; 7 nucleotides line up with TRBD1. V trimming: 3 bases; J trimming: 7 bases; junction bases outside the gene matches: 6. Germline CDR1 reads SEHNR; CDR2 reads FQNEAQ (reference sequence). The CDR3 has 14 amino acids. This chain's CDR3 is CASSFSGTVNEQFF. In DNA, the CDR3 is TGTGCCAGCAGCTTTTCCGGGACAGTTAATGAGCAGTTCTTC.

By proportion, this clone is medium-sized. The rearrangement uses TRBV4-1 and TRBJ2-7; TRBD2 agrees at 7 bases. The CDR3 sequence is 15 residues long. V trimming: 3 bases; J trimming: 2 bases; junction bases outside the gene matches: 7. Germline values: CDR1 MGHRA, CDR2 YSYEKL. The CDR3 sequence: CASSQGPSGAYEQYF. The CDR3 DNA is TGCGCCAGCAGCCAGGGACCTAGCGGCGCCTACGAGCAGTACTTC.

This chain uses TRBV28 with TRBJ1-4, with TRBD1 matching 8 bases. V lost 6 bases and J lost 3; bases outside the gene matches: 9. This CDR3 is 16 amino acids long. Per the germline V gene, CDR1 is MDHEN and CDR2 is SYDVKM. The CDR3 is CASSQGQDNSNEKLFF. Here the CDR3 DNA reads TGTGCCAGCAGCCAGGGACAGGACAACTCTAATGAAAAACTGTTTTTT.

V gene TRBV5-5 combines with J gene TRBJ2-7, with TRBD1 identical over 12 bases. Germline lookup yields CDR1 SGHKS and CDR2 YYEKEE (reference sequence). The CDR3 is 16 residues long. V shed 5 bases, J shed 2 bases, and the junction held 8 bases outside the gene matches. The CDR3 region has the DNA TGTGCCAGCAGAGGGACAGGGGGCGGTGCGGCCTACGAGCAGTACTTC. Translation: CASRGTGGGAAYEQYF.

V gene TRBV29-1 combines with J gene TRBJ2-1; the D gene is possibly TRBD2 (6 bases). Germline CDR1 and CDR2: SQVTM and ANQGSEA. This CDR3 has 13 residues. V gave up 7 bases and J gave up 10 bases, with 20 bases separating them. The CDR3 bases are TGCAGCGGAAAGGACTACTCGGGGCGGGAGCAGTTCTTC. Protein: CSGKDYSGREQFF.

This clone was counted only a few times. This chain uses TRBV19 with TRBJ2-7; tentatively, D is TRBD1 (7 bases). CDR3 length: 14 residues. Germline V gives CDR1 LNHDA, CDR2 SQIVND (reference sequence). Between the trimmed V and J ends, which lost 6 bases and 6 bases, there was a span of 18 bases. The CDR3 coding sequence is TGTGCCAGTAGCTCAAGAGGAGGGGGCGTCGAGCAGTACTTC. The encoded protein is CASSSRGGGVEQYF. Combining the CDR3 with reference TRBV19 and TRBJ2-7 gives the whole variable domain DGGITQSPKYLFRKEGQNVTLSCEQNLNHDAMYWYRQDPGQGLRLIYYSQIVNDFQKGDIAEGYSVSREKKESFPLTVTSAQKNPTAFYLCASSSRGGGVEQYFGPGTRLTVT.

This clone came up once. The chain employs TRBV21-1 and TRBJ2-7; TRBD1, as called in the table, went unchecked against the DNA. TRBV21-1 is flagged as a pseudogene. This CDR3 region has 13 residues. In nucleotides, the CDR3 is TGTGCCAGCAGCAAAGGAGGGACAGGGTGTGCGTACTTC. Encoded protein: CASSKGGTGCAYF.

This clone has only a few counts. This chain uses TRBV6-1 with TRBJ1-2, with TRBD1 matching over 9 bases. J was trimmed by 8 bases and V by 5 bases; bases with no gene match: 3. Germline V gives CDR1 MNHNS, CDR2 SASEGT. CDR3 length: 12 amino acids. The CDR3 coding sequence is TGTGCCAGCAGTAGGACAGGGGTCGGCTACACCTTC. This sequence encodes CASSRTGVGYTF.

CDR3 region: CTSSPGLAGGVNEQFF. In nucleotides, the CDR3 is TGCACCAGCAGCCCGGGACTAGCGGGTGGGGTCAATGAGCAGTTCTTC. V usage is TRBV1 and J usage is TRBJ2-1; the D call of TRBD2 is as the table states it, not checked on the DNA. TRBV1 is labeled a pseudogene. The CDR3 is 16 residues long.

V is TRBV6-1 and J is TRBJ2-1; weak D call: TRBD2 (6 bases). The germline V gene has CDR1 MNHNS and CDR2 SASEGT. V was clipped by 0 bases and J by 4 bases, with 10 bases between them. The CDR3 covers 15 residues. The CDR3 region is CASSEALASYNEQFF. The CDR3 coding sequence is TGTGCCAGCAGTGAAGCTCTAGCGAGTTACAATGAGCAGTTCTTC.

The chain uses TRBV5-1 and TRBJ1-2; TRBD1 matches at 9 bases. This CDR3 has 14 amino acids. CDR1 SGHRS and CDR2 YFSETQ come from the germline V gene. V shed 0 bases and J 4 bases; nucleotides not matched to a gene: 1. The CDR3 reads CASSLEQGAYGYTF. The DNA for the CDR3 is TGCGCCAGCAGCTTGGAACAGGGGGCCTATGGCTACACCTTC.

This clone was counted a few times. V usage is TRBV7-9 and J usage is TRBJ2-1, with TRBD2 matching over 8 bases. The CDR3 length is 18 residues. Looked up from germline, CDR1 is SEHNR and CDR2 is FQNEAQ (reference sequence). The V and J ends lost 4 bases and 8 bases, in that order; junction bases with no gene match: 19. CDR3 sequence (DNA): TGTGCCAGCAGCTCCACTCCCTTTGGAGCGGGAGTGGTCGATGAGCAGTTCTTC. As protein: CASSSTPFGAGVVDEQFF. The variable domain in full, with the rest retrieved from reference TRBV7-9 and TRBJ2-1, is DTGVSQNPRHKITKRGQNVTFRCDPISEHNRLYWYRQTLGQGPEFLTYFQNEAQLEKSRLLSDRFSAERPKGSFSTLEIQRTEQGDSAMYLCASSSTPFGAGVVDEQFFGPGTRLTVL.

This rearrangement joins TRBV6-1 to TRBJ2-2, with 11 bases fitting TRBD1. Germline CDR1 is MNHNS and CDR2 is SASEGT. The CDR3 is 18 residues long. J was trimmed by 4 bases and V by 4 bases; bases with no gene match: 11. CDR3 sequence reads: CASSVPRPDRGLTGELFF. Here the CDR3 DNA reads TGTGCCAGCAGTGTTCCCCGACCGGACAGGGGGCTCACCGGGGAGCTGTTTTTT.

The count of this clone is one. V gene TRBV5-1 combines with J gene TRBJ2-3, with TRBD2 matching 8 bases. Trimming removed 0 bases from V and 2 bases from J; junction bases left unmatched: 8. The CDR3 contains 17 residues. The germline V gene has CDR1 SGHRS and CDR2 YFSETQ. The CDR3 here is CASSLATSALLTDTQYF. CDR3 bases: TGCGCCAGCAGCTTGGCGACTAGCGCCCTACTCACAGATACGCAGTATTTT.

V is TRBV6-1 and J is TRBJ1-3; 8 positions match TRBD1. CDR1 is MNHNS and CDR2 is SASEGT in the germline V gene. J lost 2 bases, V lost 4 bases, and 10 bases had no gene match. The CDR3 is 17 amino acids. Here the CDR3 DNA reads TGTGCCAGCAGTGTTACACCTCAGGGGGCGGCTGGAAACACCATATATTTT. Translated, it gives CASSVTPQGAAGNTIYF.

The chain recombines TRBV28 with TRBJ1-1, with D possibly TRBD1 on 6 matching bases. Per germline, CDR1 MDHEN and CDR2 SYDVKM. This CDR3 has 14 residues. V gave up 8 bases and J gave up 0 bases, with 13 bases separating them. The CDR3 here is CASSTGRVNTEAFF. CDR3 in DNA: TGTGCCAGCTCGACAGGCAGGGTGAACACTGAAGCTTTCTTT.

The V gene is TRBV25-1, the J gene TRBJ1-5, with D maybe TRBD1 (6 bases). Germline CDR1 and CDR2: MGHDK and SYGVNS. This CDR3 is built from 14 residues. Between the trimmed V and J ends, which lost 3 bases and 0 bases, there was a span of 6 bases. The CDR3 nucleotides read TGTGCCAGCAGTGACAGGGGTAGCAATCAGCCCCAGCATTTT. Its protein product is CASSDRGSNQPQHF. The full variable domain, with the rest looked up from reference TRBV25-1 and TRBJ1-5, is EADIYQTPRYLVIGTGKKITLECSQTMGHDKMYWYQQDPGMELHLIHYSYGVNSTEKGDLSSESTVSRIRTEHFPLTLESARPSHTSQYLCASSDRGSNQPQHFGDGTRLSIL.